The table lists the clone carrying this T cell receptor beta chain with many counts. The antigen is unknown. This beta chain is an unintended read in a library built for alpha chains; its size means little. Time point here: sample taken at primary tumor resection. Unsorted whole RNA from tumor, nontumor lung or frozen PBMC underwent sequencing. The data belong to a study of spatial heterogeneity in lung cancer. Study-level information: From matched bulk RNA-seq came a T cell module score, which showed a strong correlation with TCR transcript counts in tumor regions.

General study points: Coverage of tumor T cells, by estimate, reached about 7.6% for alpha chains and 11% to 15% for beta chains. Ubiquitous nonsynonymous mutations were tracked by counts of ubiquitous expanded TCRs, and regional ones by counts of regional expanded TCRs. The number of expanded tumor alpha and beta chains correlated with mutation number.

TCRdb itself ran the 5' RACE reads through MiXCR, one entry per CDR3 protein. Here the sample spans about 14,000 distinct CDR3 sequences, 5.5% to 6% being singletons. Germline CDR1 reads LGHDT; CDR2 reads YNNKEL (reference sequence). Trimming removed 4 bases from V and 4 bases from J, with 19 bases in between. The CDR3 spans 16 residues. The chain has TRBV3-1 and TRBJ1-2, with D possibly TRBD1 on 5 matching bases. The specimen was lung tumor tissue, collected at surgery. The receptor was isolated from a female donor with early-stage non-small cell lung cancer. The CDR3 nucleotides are TGTGCCAGCAGCCCGGATGGGGGTGAGCCCACCTATGGCTACACCTTC. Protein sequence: CASSPDGGEPTYGYTF. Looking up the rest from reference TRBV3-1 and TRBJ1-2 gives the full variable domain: DTAVSQTPKYLVTQMGNDKSIKCEQNLGHDTMYWYKQDSKKFLKIMFSYNNKELIINETVPNRFSPKSPDKAHLNLHINSLELGDSAVYFCASSPDGGEPTYGYTFGSGTRLTVV.